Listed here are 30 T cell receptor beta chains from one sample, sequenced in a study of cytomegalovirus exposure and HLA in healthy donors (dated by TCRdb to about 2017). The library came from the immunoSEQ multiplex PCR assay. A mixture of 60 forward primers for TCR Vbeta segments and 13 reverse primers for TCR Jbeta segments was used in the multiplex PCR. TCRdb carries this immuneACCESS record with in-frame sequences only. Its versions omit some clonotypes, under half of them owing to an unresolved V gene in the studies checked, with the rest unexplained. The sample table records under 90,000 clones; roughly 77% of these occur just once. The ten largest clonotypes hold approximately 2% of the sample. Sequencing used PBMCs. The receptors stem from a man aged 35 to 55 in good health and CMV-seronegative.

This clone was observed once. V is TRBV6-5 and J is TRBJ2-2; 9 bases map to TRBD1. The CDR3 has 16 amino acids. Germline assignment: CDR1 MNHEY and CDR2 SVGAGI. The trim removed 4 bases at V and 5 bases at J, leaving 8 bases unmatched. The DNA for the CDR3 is TGTGCCAGCAGTTCGGGACAGGGATTTGTGACCGGGGAGCTGTTTTTT. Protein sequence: CASSSGQGFVTGELFF.

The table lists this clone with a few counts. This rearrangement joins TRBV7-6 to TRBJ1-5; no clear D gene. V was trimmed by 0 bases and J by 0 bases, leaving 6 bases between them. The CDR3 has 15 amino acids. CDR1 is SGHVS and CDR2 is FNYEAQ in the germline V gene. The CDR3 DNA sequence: TGTGCCAGCAGCTTAGCCGGGGATAGCAATCAGCCCCAGCATTTT. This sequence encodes CASSLAGDSNQPQHF.

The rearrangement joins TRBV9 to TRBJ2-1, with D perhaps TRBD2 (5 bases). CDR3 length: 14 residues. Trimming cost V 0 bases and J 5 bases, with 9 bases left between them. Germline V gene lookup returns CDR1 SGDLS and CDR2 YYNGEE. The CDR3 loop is CASSVGQRDNEQFF. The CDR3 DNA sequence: TGTGCCAGCAGCGTAGGCCAGAGGGACAATGAGCAGTTCTTC.

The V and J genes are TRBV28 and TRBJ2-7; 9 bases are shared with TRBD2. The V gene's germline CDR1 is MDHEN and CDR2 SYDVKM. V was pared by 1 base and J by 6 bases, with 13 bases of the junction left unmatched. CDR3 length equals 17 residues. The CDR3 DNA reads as TGTGCCAGCAGTTTATTTAGCTCTAGCGGGAAAGGGCGCGAGCAGTACTTC. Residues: CASSLFSSSGKGREQYF.

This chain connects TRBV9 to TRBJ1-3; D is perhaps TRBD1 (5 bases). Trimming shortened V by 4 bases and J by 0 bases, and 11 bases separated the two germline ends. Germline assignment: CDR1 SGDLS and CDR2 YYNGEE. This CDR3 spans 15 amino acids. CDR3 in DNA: TGTGCCAGCAGCACAGGAGGGGTCTCTGGAAACACCATATATTTT. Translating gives CASSTGGVSGNTIYF.

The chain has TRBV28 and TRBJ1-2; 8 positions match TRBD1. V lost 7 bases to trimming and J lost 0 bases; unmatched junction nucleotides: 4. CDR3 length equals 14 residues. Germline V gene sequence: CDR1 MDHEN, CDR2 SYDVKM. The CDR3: CASIETGANYGYTF. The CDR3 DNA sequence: TGTGCCAGCATCGAGACAGGGGCTAACTATGGCTACACCTTC.

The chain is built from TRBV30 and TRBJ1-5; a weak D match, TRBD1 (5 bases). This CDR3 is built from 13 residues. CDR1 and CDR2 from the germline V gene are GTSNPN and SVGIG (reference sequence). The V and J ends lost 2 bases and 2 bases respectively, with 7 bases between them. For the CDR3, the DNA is TGTGCCTGGAGTTCACAGGGCAATCAGCCCCAGCATTTT. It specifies CAWSSQGNQPQHF.

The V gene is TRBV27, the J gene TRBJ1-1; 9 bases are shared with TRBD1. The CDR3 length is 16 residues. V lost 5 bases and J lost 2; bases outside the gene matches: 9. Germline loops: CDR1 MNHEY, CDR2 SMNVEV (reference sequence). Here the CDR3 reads CASSPHQQGANTEAFF. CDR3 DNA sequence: TGTGCCAGCAGTCCTCACCAACAGGGGGCTAACACTGAAGCTTTCTTT.

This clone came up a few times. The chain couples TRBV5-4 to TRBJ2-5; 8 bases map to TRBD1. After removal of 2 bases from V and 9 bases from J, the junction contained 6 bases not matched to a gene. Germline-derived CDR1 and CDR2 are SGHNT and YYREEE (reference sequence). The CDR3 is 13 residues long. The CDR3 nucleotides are TGTGCCAGCAGCTTCTCGGACAGGGCGTCCCAGTACTTC. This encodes CASSFSDRASQYF.

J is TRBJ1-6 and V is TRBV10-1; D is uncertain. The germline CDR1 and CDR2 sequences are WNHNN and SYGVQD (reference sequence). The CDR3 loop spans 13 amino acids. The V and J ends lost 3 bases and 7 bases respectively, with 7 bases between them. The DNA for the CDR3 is TGCGCCAGCAGTGACAGATTGAATTCACCCCTCCACTTT. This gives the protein CASSDRLNSPLHF.

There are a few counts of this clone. This CDR3 reads CASSLGASGHTEAFF. The CDR3 DNA is TGTGCCAGCAGCTTGGGGGCATCTGGGCACACTGAAGCTTTCTTT. V is TRBV5-5 and J is TRBJ1-1; D is unresolved. There are 15 residues in the CDR3. Germline values: CDR1 SGHKS, CDR2 YYEKEE (reference sequence). V was trimmed by 0 bases and J by 3 bases, leaving 12 bases between them.

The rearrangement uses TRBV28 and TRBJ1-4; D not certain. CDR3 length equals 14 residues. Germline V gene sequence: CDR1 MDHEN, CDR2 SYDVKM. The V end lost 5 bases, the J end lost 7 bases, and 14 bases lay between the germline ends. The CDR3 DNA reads TGTGCCAGCAGTCTCCACGACTTGAGTGAAAAACTGTTTTTT. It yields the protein CASSLHDLSEKLFF.

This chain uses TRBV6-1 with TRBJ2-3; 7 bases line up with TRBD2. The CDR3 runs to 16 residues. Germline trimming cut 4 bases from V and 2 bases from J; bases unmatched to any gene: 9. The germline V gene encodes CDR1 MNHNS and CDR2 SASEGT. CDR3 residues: CASSGEGRPSTDTQYF. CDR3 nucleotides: TGTGCCAGCAGTGGGGAGGGCAGGCCCTCCACAGATACGCAGTATTTT.

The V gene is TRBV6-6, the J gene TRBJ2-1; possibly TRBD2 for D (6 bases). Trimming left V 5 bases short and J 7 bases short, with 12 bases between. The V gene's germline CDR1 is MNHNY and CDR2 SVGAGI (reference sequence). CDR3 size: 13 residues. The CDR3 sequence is CASSRTIENEQFF. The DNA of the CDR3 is TGTGCCAGCAGTAGGACTATTGAGAATGAGCAGTTCTTC.

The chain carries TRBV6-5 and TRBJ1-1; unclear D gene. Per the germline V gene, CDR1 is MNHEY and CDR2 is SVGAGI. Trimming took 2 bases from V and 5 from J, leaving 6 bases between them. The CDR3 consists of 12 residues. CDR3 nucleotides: TGTGCCAGCAGTTACGGGCAAACTGAAGCTTTCTTT. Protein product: CASSYGQTEAFF.

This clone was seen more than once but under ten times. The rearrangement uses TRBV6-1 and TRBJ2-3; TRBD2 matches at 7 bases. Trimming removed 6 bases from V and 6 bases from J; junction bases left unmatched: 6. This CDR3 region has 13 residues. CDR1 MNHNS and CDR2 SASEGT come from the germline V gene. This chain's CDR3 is CASRGREQDTQYF. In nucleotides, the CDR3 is TGTGCCAGCAGGGGGCGGGAGCAGGATACGCAGTATTTT.

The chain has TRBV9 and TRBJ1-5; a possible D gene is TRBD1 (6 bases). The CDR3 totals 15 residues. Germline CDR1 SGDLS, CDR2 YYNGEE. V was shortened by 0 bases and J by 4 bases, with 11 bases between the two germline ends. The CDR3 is CASSVGGGENQPQHF. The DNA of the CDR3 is TGTGCCAGCAGCGTAGGAGGGGGGGAGAATCAGCCCCAGCATTTT.

CDR3 in amino acids: CASNRQEEEKLFF. For the CDR3, the DNA is TGTGCCAGCAACAGACAGGAGGAGGAAAAACTGTTTTTT. This chain links TRBV2 with TRBJ1-4, with D tentatively TRBD1 (6 bases). The CDR3 loop spans 13 amino acids. In germline, CDR1 is SNHLY, CDR2 FYNNEI. Trimming removed 7 bases at V and 8 bases at J, with 14 bases between.

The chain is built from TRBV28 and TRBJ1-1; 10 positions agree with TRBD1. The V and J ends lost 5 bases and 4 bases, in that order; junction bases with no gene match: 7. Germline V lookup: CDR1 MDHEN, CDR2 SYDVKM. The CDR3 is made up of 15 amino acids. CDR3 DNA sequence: TGTGCCAGCAGTATCCCGGGACAGGGGCTCACTGAAGCTTTCTTT. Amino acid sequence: CASSIPGQGLTEAFF. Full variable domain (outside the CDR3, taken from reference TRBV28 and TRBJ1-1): DVKVTQSSRYLVKRTGEKVFLECVQDMDHENMFWYRQDPGLGLRLIYFSYDVKMKEKGDIPEGYSVSREKKERFSLILESASTNQTSMYLCASSIPGQGLTEAFFGQGTRLTVV.

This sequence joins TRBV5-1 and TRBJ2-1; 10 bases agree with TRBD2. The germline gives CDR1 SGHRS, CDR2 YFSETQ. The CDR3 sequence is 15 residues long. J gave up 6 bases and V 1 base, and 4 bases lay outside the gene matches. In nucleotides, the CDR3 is TGCGCCAGCAGCTTGTACAGCGGGGGGGCCAATGAGCAGTTCTTC. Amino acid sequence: CASSLYSGGANEQFF.

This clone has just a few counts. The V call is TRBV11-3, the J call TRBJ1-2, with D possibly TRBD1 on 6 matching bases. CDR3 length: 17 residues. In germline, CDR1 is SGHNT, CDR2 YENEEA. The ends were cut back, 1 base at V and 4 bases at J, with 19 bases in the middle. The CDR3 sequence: CASSLGMGAARSYGYTF. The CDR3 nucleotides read TGTGCCAGCAGCTTAGGGATGGGGGCGGCGCGCAGCTATGGCTACACCTTC.

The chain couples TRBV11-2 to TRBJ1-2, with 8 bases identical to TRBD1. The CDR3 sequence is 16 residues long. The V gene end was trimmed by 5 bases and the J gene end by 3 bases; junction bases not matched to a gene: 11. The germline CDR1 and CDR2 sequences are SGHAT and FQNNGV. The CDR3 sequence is CASSPEQGGVDYGYTF. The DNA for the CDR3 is TGTGCCAGCAGCCCAGAACAGGGGGGGGTTGACTATGGCTACACCTTC.

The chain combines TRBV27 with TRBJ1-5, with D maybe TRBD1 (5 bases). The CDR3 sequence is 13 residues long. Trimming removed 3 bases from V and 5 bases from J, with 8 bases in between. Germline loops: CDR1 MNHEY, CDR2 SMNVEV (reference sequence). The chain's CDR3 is CASSLGGYQPQHF. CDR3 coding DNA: TGTGCCAGCAGTTTGGGGGGTTATCAGCCCCAGCATTTT.

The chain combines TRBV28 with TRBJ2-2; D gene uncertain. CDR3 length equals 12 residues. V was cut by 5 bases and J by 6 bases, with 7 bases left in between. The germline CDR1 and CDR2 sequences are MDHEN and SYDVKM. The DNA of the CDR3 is TGTGCCAGCAGTGGCCCTCCCGGGGAGCTGTTTTTT. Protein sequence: CASSGPPGELFF. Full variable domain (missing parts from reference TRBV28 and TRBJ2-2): DVKVTQSSRYLVKRTGEKVFLECVQDMDHENMFWYRQDPGLGLRLIYFSYDVKMKEKGDIPEGYSVSREKKERFSLILESASTNQTSMYLCASSGPPGELFFGEGSRLTVL.

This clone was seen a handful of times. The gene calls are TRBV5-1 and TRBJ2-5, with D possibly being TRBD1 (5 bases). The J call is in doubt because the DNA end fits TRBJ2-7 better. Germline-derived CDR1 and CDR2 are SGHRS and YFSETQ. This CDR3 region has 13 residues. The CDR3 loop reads CASSVGASYEQYF. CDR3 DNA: TGCGCCAGCAGCGTAGGGGCGTCCTACGAGCAGTACTTC.

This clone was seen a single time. CDR3 nucleotides: TGCGCCAGCAGCCAAGTCCCTGGCAGGGTCACAGATACGCAGTATTTT. It specifies CASSQVPGRVTDTQYF. The chain couples TRBV4-1 to TRBJ2-3; maybe TRBD1 (5 bases). Germline V gives CDR1 MGHRA, CDR2 YSYEKL. Between the trimmed V and J ends, which lost 1 base and 2 bases, there was a span of 13 bases. This CDR3 spans 16 amino acids.

The CDR3: CASRGTGEAGNTIYF. CDR3 sequence (DNA): TGTGCCAGCAGGGGAACAGGGGAGGCTGGAAACACCATATATTTT. The chain recombines TRBV2 with TRBJ1-3; 7 nucleotides align to TRBD1. CDR1 and CDR2 from the germline V gene are SNHLY and FYNNEI. This CDR3 has 15 amino acids. Trimming at V came to 6 bases and at J to 2 bases, leaving 7 bases not matched to a gene. Supplemented by reference TRBV2 and TRBJ1-3, the full variable domain reads EPEVTQTPSHQVTQMGQEVILRCVPISNHLYFYWYRQILGQKVEFLVSFYNNEISEKSEIFDDQFSVERPDGSNFTLKIRSTKLEDSAMYFCASRGTGEAGNTIYFGEGSWLTVV.

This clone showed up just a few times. In DNA form, the CDR3 reads TGTGCCAGCAGCCAAGATTTAGGCGGTTACACTGAAGCTTTCTTT. Translated: CASSQDLGGYTEAFF. The chain uses TRBV14 and TRBJ1-1, with D hard to call. The CDR3 runs to 15 residues. The V and J ends lost 0 bases and 3 bases respectively, with 11 bases between them. The germline V gene encodes CDR1 SGHDN and CDR2 FVKESK.

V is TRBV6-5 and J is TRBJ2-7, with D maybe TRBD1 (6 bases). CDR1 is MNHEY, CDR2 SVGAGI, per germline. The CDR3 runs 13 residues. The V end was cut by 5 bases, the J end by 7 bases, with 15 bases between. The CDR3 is CASSPTGQEEQYF. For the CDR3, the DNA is TGTGCCAGCAGTCCCACGGGACAAGAAGAGCAGTACTTC.

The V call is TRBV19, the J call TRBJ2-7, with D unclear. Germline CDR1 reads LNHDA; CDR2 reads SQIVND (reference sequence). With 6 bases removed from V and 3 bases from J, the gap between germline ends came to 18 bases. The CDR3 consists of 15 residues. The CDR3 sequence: CASSPVSERNYEQYF. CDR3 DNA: TGTGCCAGTAGCCCCGTAAGCGAGAGAAACTACGAGCAGTACTTC.